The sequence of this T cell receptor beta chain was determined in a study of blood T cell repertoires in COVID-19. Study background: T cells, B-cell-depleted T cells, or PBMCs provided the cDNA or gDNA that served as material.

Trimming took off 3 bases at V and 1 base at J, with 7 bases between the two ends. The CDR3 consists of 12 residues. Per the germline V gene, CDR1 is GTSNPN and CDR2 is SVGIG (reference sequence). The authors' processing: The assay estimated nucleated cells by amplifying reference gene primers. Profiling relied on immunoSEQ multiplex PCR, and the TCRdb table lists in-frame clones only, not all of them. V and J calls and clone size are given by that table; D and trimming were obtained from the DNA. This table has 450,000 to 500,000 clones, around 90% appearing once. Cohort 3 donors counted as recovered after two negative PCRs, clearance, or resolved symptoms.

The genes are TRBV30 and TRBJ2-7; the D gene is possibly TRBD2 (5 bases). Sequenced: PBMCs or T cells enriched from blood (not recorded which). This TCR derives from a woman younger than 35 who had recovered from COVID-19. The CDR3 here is CAWSGVSYEQYF. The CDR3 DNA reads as TGTGCCTGGAGCGGGGTTTCCTACGAGCAGTACTTC.